This T cell receptor beta chain was profiled in a study of Graves' ophthalmopathy and Graves' hyperthyroidism. Investigators amplified TCR beta CDR3 regions from RNA transcripts. First-round RT-PCR used HTBI primers; second-round multiplex PCR followed. In TCRdb, the multiplex PCR reads were re-called with MiXCR into one record per CDR3 protein. In the table there are 500,000 to 800,000 distinct CDR3 sequences, 35% to 50% of which are singletons. Overall study results and limits: The blood repertoire also included most expanded thyroid clonotypes above 0.001 frequency.

This clonotype came up many times. Its antigen is unidentified. J lost 9 bases, V lost 0 bases, and 5 bases had no gene match. The CDR3 is 14 amino acids. The sequenced sample consisted of peripheral blood. The genes are TRBV12-3 or TRBV12-4 and TRBJ1-2, with 9 bases fitting TRBD1. The TCR sequence derives from an adult man with Graves' ophthalmopathy. CDR3 in amino acids: CASSLARDRASYTF. CDR3 bases: TGTGCCAGCAGTTTAGCTCGGGACAGGGCTAGCTACACCTTC.